This entry features one T cell receptor beta chain sequence. The antigen remains unidentified. The CDR3 sequence is 11 residues long. The germline CDR1 and CDR2 sequences are DFQATT and SNEGSKA (reference sequence). V was pared by 1 base and J by 4 bases, with 4 bases between. This specimen belongs to a study of cytomegalovirus exposure and HLA in healthy donors. Study-wide results and limits: In vitro, a few CMV-associated chains proved specific for CMV antigens.

PCR used 60 Vbeta primers and 13 Jbeta primers. Some clones are missing from TCRdb's copy, which holds only in-frame ones; the method was immunoSEQ multiplex PCR. The sample lists under 200,000 clones, 68% occurring once. This receptor was taken from a man in his fifties or sixties in good health and CMV-seronegative. This chain joins TRBV20-1 and TRBJ2-5; D is uncertain. Sequencing input: PBMCs. CDR3: CSARVRETQYF. CDR3 DNA: TGCAGTGCTAGAGTCAGAGAGACCCAGTACTTC.